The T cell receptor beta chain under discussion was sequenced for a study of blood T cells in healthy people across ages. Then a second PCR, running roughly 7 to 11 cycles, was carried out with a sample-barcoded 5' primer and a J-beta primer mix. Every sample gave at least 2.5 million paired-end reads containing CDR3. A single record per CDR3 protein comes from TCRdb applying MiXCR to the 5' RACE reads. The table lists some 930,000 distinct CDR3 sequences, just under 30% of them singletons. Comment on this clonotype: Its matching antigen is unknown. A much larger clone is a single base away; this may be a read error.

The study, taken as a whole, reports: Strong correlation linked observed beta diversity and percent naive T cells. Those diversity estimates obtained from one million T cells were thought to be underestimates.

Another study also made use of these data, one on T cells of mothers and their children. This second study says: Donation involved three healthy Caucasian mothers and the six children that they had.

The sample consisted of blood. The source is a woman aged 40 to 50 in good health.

CDR3 protein: CASRRLAGADEQYF. For the CDR3, the DNA is TGTGCCAGCAGGCGACTAGCGGGGGCGGATGAGCAGTACTTC. The gene calls are TRBV2 and TRBJ2-7; TRBD2 matches at 12 bases. CDR3 length equals 14 residues. V lost 6 bases and J lost 7; bases outside the gene matches: 7. From germline, CDR1 is SNHLY and CDR2 FYNNEI.